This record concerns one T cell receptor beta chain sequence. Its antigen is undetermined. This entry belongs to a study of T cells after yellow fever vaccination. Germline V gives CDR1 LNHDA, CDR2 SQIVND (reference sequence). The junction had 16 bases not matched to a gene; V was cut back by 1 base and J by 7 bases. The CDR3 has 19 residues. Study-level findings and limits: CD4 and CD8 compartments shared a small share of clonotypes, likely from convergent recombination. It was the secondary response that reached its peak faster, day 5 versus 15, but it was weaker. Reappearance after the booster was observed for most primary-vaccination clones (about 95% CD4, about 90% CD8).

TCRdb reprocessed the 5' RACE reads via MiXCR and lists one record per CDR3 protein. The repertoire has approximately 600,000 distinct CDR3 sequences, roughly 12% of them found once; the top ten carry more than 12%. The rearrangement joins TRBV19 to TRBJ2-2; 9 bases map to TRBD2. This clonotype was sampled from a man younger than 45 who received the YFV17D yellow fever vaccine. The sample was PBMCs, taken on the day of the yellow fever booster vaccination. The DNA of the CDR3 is TGTGCCAGTAGTATAGCGGTTTGGAAGCGGGGGGTTCTTGGCGGGGAGCTGTTTTTT. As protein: CASSIAVWKRGVLGGELFF. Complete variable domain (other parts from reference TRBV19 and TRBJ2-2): DGGITQSPKYLFRKEGQNVTLSCEQNLNHDAMYWYRQDPGQGLRLIYYSQIVNDFQKGDIAEGYSVSREKKESFPLTVTSAQKNPTAFYLCASSIAVWKRGVLGGELFFGEGSRLTVL.